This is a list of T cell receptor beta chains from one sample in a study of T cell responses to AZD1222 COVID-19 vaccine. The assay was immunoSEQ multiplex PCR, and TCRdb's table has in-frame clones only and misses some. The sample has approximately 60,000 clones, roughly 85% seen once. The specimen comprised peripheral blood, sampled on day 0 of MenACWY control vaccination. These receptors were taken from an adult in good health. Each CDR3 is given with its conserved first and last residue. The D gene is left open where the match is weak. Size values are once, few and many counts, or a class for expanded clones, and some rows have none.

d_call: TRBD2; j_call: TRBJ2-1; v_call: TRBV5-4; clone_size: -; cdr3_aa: CASSISGSGRLMSYNEQFF; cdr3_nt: TGTGCCAGCAGCATTAGCGGGAGTGGGAGGCTTATGTCCTACAATGAGCAGTTCTTC
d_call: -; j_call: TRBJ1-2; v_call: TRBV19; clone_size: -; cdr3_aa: CASREGWRYGYTF; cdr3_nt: TGTGCCAGTCGTGAGGGTTGGAGGTATGGCTACACCTTC
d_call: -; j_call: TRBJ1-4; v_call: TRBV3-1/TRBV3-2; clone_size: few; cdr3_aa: CASSQDRSGWGATNEKLFF; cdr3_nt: TGTGCCAGCAGCCAAGATCGGTCAGGGTGGGGTGCAACTAATGAAAAACTGTTTTTT
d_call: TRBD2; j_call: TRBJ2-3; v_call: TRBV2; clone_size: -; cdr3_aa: CASSAGTSGRALDTQYF; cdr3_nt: TGTGCCAGCAGTGCCGGGACTAGCGGGAGGGCCTTAGATACGCAGTATTTT
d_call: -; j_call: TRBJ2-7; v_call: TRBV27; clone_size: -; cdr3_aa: CASSFASGNEQYF; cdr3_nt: TGTGCCAGCAGTTTCGCCAGTGGTAACGAGCAGTACTTC
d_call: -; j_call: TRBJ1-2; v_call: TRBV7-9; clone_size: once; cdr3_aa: CASSLEWSMGGYTF; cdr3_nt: TGTGCCAGCAGCTTAGAATGGAGTATGGGAGGCTACACCTTC
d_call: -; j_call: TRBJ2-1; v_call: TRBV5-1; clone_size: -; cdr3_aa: CASSDRRPGDEQFF; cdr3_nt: TGCGCCAGCAGCGATCGTCGTCCGGGCGATGAGCAGTTCTTC
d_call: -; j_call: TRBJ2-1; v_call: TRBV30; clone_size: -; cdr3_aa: CAWSPLVAPLYNEQFF; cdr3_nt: TGTGCCTGGAGTCCCTTAGTAGCGCCCCTTTACAATGAGCAGTTCTTC
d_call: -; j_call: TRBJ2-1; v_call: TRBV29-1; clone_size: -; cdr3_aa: CSVIDHPEQFF; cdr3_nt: TGCAGCGTGATAGACCACCCTGAGCAGTTCTTC
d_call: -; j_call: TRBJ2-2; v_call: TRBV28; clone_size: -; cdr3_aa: CASSFLALGSGELFF; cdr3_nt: TGTGCCAGCAGCTTCCTAGCTCTTGGTTCCGGGGAGCTGTTTTTT
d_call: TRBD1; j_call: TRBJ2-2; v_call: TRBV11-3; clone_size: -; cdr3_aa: CASSEVGTGGTGELFF; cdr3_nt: TGTGCCAGCAGCGAGGTCGGGACAGGGGGCACCGGGGAGCTGTTTTTT
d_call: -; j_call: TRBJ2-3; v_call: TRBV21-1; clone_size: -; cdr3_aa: CASSKALTVKAGGVTDTQYF; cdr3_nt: TGTGCCAGCAGCAAAGCGCTTACGGTGAAGGCGGGAGGGGTCACAGATACGCAGTATTTT
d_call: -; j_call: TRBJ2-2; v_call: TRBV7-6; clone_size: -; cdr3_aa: CASSPGTPWATGELFF; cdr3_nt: TGTGCCAGCAGCCCCGGGACCCCCTGGGCCACCGGGGAGCTGTTTTTT
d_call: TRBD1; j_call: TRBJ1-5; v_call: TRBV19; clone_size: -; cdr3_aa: CASRGQPLIEPQHF; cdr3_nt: TGTGCCAGTAGGGGACAGCCCTTAATAGAGCCCCAGCATTTT
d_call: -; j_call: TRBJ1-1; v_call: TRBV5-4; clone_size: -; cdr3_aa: CASSLVDNTEAFF; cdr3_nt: TGTGCCAGCAGCTTGGTGGACAACACTGAAGCTTTCTTT
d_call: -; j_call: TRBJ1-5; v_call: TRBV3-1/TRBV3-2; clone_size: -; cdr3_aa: CASSQDRAPAPNQPQHF; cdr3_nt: TGTGCCAGCAGCCAAGATCGCGCCCCGGCCCCCAATCAGCCCCAGCATTTT
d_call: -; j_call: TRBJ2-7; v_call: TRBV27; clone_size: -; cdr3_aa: CASSHGRNYEQYF; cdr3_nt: TGTGCCAGCAGTCACGGACGGAACTACGAGCAGTACTTC
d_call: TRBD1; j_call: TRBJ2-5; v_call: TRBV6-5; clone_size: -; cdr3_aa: CASSSYRGLRETQYF; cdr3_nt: TGTGCCAGCAGTTCATACAGGGGGCTACGGGAGACCCAGTACTTC
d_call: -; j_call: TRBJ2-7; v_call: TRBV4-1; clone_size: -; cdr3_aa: CASSQVTGGSYEQYF; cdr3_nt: TGCGCCAGCAGCCAAGTAACAGGAGGCTCCTACGAGCAGTACTTC
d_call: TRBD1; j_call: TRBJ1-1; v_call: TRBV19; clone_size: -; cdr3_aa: CASRSGTGVPGNTEAFF; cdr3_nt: TGTGCCAGTAGATCCGGGACAGGGGTACCCGGAAACACTGAAGCTTTCTTT
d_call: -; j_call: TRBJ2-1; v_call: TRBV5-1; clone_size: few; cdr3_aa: CASSFGETYNEQFF; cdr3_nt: TGCGCCAGCAGCTTCGGTGAAACCTACAATGAGCAGTTCTTC
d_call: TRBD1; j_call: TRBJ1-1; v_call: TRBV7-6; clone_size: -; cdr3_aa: CASSRIPSGGATEAFF; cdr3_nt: TGTGCCAGCAGTCGCATTCCCTCAGGGGGCGCGACTGAAGCTTTCTTT
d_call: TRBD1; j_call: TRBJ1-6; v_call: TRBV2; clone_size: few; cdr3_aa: CASSERQGNSPLHF; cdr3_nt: TGTGCCAGCAGTGAACGACAGGGAAATTCACCCCTCCACTTT
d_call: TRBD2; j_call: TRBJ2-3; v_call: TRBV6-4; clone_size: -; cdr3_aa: CASSEAGGTDTQYF; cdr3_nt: TGTGCCAGCAGTGAAGCGGGAGGCACAGATACGCAGTATTTT
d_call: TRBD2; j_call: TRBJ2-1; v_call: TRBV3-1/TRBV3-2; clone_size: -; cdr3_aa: CASSQVASGSNEQFF; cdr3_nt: TGTGCCAGCAGCCAAGTAGCTAGCGGGAGCAATGAGCAGTTCTTC
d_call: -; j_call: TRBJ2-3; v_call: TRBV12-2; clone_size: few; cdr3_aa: CASRLILRRERRDTQYF; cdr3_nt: TGTGCAAGTCGCTTAATTCTTCGGCGGGAGCGGAGAGATACGCAGTATTTT
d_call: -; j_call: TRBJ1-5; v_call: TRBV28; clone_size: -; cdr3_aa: CASSLGENNSNQPQHF; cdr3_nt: TGTGCCAGCAGTTTAGGGGAAAACAATAGCAATCAGCCCCAGCATTTT
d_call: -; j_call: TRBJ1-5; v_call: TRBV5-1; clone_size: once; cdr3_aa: CASSLTGNRNQPQHF; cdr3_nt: TGCGCCAGCAGCTTGACGGGGAATCGCAATCAGCCCCAGCATTTT
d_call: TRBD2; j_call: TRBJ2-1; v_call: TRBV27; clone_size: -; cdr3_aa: CASSLYHRDRRTSGREDEQFF; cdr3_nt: TGTGCCAGCAGTTTATATCACCGGGACAGACGGACTAGCGGGAGGGAGGATGAGCAGTTCTTC
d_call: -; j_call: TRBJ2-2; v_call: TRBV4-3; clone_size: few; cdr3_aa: CASSQDTTRRTGELFF; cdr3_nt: TGCGCCAGCAGCCAAGATACGACTAGAAGGACCGGGGAGCTGTTTTTT
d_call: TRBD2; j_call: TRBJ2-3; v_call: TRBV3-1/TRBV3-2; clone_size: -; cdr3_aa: CASSLTGTSAADTQYF; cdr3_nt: TGTGCCAGCAGCCTTACCGGGACTAGTGCGGCAGATACGCAGTATTTT
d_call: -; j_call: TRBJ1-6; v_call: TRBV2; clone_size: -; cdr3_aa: CASSVSAGPNSPLHF; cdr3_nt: TGTGCCAGCAGTGTATCTGCGGGGCCCAATTCACCCCTCCACTTT
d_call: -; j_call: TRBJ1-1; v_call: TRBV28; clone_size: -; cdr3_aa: CASSFLDYPTEAFF; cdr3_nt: TGTGCCAGCAGTTTCCTGGACTATCCCACTGAAGCTTTCTTT
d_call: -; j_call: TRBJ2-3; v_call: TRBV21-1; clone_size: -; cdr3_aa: CATPWGGADTQYF; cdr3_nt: TGTGCCACCCCCTGGGGGGGGGCAGATACGCAGTATTTT
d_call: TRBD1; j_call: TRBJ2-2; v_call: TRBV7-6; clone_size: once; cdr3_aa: CASSPDRATGELFF; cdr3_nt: TGTGCCAGCAGCCCGGACAGGGCCACCGGGGAGCTGTTTTTT
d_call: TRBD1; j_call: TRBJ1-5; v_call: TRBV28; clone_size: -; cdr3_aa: CASSLGTENQPQHF; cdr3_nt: TGTGCCAGCAGTTTAGGGACAGAGAATCAGCCCCAGCATTTT
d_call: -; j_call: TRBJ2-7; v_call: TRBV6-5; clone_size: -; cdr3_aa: CASRYRYNTYEQYF; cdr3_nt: TGTGCCAGCAGGTACCGTTACAATACCTACGAGCAGTACTTC
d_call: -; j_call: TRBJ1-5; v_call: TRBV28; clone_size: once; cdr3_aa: CASSLYSNQPQHF; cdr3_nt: TGTGCCAGCAGCTTATATAGCAATCAGCCCCAGCATTTT
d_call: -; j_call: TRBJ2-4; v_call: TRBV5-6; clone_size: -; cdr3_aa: CASSAPGSEQYF; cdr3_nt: TGTGCCAGCAGCGCGCCTGGGAGTGAGCAGTACTTC
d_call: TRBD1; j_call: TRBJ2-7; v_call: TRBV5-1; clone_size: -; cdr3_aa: CASSPGQGHEQYF; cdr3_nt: TGCGCCAGCAGCCCGGGACAGGGCCACGAGCAGTACTTC
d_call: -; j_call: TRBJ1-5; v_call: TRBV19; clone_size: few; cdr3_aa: CASWEAGQPQHF; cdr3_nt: TGTGCCAGTTGGGAAGCAGGTCAGCCCCAGCATTTT
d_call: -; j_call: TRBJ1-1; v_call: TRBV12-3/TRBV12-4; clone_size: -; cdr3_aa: CASSLARLGKAFF; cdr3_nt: TGTGCCAGCAGTTTAGCTCGCCTTGGGAAAGCTTTCTTT
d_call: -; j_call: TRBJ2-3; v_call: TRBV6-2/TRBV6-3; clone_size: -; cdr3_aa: CASSAVTDTQYF; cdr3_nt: TGTGCCAGCAGTGCGGTAACAGATACGCAGTATTTT
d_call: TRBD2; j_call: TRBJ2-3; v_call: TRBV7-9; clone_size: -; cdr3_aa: CASSLGLALADTQYF; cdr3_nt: TGTGCCAGCAGCTTGGGACTAGCGCTCGCAGATACGCAGTATTTT
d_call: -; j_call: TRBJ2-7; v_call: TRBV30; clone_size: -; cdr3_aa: CAWSVGQGSVYEQYF; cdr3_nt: TGTGCCTGGAGTGTAGGGCAGGGCTCGGTTTACGAGCAGTACTTC